The rows below give T cell receptor beta chains drawn from one sample of a study of early T cells in non-severe SARS-CoV-2 infection. Each CDR3 protein gets one entry after TCRdb re-called the 5' RACE reads with MiXCR. The sample gives about 80,000 distinct CDR3 sequences, approximately 5% of which show up once; under 8% is in the top ten. Source: whole blood, taken at baseline. Every receptor here comes from an adult who was a healthcare worker with PCR-confirmed SARS-CoV-2 infection or an uninfected control (not recorded which). The CDR3 runs from the conserved cysteine through the conserved F or W. Fields, in order: V gene, J gene, CDR3 length, clone size, D gene, CDR3 DNA, CDR3 protein. The D gene is left open where the match is weak. Expanded clones get a size class; other rows say once, few or many, or leave the size out.

V gene: TRBV20-1
J gene: TRBJ2-1
CDR3 length: 14
clone size: -
D gene: -
CDR3 DNA: TGCAGTGCCCGGACGGGACCAGCGTATAATGAGCAGTTCTTC
CDR3 protein: CSARTGPAYNEQFF

V gene: TRBV5-4
J gene: TRBJ2-7
CDR3 length: 15
clone size: many
D gene: TRBD2
CDR3 DNA: TGTGCCAGCAGCTTAAGGCGGGAGTTTTCCTACGAGCAGTACTTC
CDR3 protein: CASSLRREFSYEQYF

V gene: TRBV5-6
J gene: TRBJ2-7
CDR3 length: 14
clone size: many
D gene: -
CDR3 DNA: TGTGCCAGCAGCTTTTTTACCAGGACCTACGAGCAGTACTTC
CDR3 protein: CASSFFTRTYEQYF

V gene: TRBV21-1
J gene: TRBJ2-2
CDR3 length: 16
clone size: few
D gene: -
CDR3 DNA: TGTGCCAGCAGCAAAGTAGGTCCAGCGAACACCGGGGAGCTGTTTTTT
CDR3 protein: CASSKVGPANTGELFF

V gene: TRBV20-1
J gene: TRBJ1-2
CDR3 length: 13
clone size: -
D gene: -
CDR3 DNA: TGCAGTGCTAGAGGGGGAATGGACTATGGCTACACCTTC
CDR3 protein: CSARGGMDYGYTF

V gene: TRBV27
J gene: TRBJ2-3
CDR3 length: 13
clone size: few
D gene: -
CDR3 DNA: TGTGCCAGCAGTTTCGAAGCCACAGATACGCAGTATTTT
CDR3 protein: CASSFEATDTQYF

V gene: TRBV4-1
J gene: TRBJ1-5
CDR3 length: 12
clone size: many
D gene: -
CDR3 DNA: TGCGCCAGCAGCCAAGGAGGACGGCCCCAGCATTTT
CDR3 protein: CASSQGGRPQHF

V gene: TRBV12-3/TRBV12-4
J gene: TRBJ1-2
CDR3 length: 14
clone size: many
D gene: -
CDR3 DNA: TGTGCCAGCACCCAAGGGGAACGGCGCTATGGCTACACCTTC
CDR3 protein: CASTQGERRYGYTF

V gene: TRBV29-1
J gene: TRBJ2-7
CDR3 length: 11
clone size: -
D gene: -
CDR3 DNA: TGCAGCGTTGAGATTTCCTACGAGCAGTACTTC
CDR3 protein: CSVEISYEQYF

V gene: TRBV29-1
J gene: TRBJ2-2
CDR3 length: 12
clone size: -
D gene: TRBD2
CDR3 DNA: TGCAGCGCCGGACTAGTTCCCGGGGAGCTGTTTTTT
CDR3 protein: CSAGLVPGELFF

V gene: TRBV9
J gene: TRBJ2-7
CDR3 length: 14
clone size: many
D gene: -
CDR3 DNA: TGTGCCAGCAGCGTAGGACCCGGGGACTACGAGCAGTACTTC
CDR3 protein: CASSVGPGDYEQYF

V gene: TRBV20-1
J gene: TRBJ2-1
CDR3 length: 12
clone size: -
D gene: -
CDR3 DNA: TGCAGTGCTAACGAGGGGCCCAATGAGCAGTTCTTC
CDR3 protein: CSANEGPNEQFF

V gene: TRBV9
J gene: TRBJ2-5
CDR3 length: 17
clone size: many
D gene: -
CDR3 DNA: TGTGCCAGCAGCGTAGCGTTGGACAGTGATTACCAAGAGACCCAGTACTTC
CDR3 protein: CASSVALDSDYQETQYF

V gene: TRBV27
J gene: TRBJ2-4
CDR3 length: 18
clone size: medium-sized
D gene: -
CDR3 DNA: TGTGCCAGCAGTCCCATTGTCGGCACCCAAGAAGCCAAAAACATTCAGTACTTC
CDR3 protein: CASSPIVGTQEAKNIQYF

V gene: TRBV10-3
J gene: TRBJ2-5
CDR3 length: 16
clone size: many
D gene: TRBD1
CDR3 DNA: TGTGCCATCAGTGAGGTCTATACAGGGGCAGCAAAGACCCAGTACTTC
CDR3 protein: CAISEVYTGAAKTQYF

V gene: TRBV6-5
J gene: TRBJ1-5
CDR3 length: 16
clone size: -
D gene: TRBD1
CDR3 DNA: TGTGCCAGCAGACCTGGGACAGGGAGAAGCAATCAGCCCCAGCATTTT
CDR3 protein: CASRPGTGRSNQPQHF

V gene: TRBV25-1
J gene: TRBJ2-7
CDR3 length: 14
clone size: -
D gene: TRBD1
CDR3 DNA: TGTGCCAGCGGAGGGGGACAGGGGACCCGCGAGCAGTACTTC
CDR3 protein: CASGGGQGTREQYF

V gene: TRBV18
J gene: TRBJ2-7
CDR3 length: 15
clone size: -
D gene: -
CDR3 DNA: TGTGCCAGCTCAATTACTAGCAGGCTCTCCTACGAGCAGTACTTC
CDR3 protein: CASSITSRLSYEQYF

V gene: TRBV25-1
J gene: TRBJ2-6
CDR3 length: 15
clone size: many
D gene: -
CDR3 DNA: TGTGCCAGCAGTCAACAGGGAACGGGGGCCAACGTCCTGACTTTC
CDR3 protein: CASSQQGTGANVLTF

V gene: TRBV7-9
J gene: TRBJ2-1
CDR3 length: 14
clone size: many
D gene: TRBD2
CDR3 DNA: TGTGCCAGCACCCTTTCGGGACTAAACAATGAGCAGTTCTTC
CDR3 protein: CASTLSGLNNEQFF

V gene: TRBV19
J gene: TRBJ2-1
CDR3 length: 14
clone size: many
D gene: TRBD2
CDR3 DNA: TGTGCCAGTAGTGGACTAGCGGGAGGGAATGAGCAGTTCTTC
CDR3 protein: CASSGLAGGNEQFF

V gene: TRBV20-1
J gene: TRBJ2-2
CDR3 length: 12
clone size: many
D gene: -
CDR3 DNA: TGCAGTGCCTCGTTAACTACCGGGGAGCTGTTTTTT
CDR3 protein: CSASLTTGELFF

V gene: TRBV20-1
J gene: TRBJ1-4
CDR3 length: 17
clone size: many
D gene: -
CDR3 DNA: TGCAGTGCTAGTAAATGGACGGATGATGCAACTAATGAAAAACTGTTTTTT
CDR3 protein: CSASKWTDDATNEKLFF

V gene: TRBV6-5
J gene: TRBJ1-2
CDR3 length: 13
clone size: many
D gene: TRBD1
CDR3 DNA: TGTGCCAGCAGATACAGGGGGCTCGACGGCTACACCTTC
CDR3 protein: CASRYRGLDGYTF

V gene: TRBV20-1
J gene: TRBJ2-7
CDR3 length: 15
clone size: -
D gene: -
CDR3 DNA: TGCAGTGCTAGAGATCTAGCCGGACTACCCTACGAGCAGTACTTC
CDR3 protein: CSARDLAGLPYEQYF

V gene: TRBV19
J gene: TRBJ1-5
CDR3 length: 13
clone size: few
D gene: TRBD1
CDR3 DNA: TGTGCCAGTAGTTTCGACAGGGTACAGCCCCAGCATTTT
CDR3 protein: CASSFDRVQPQHF

V gene: TRBV7-7
J gene: TRBJ1-1
CDR3 length: 13
clone size: many
D gene: -
CDR3 DNA: TGTGCCAGCAGCTTAGATAGGAACACTGAAGCTTTCTTT
CDR3 protein: CASSLDRNTEAFF

V gene: TRBV27
J gene: TRBJ1-2
CDR3 length: 16
clone size: many
D gene: -
CDR3 DNA: TGTGCCAGCAGTTTATCACAGGCTGCCCCTTACTATGGCTACACCTTC
CDR3 protein: CASSLSQAAPYYGYTF

V gene: TRBV12-3/TRBV12-4
J gene: TRBJ2-5
CDR3 length: 14
clone size: few
D gene: -
CDR3 DNA: TGTGCCAGCAGTTTACAGGGGGGCCAAGAGACCCAGTACTTC
CDR3 protein: CASSLQGGQETQYF

V gene: TRBV5-6
J gene: TRBJ2-4
CDR3 length: 14
clone size: -
D gene: -
CDR3 DNA: TGTGCCAGCAGCGGGTGGTGGGCCAAAAACATTCAGTACTTC
CDR3 protein: CASSGWWAKNIQYF

V gene: TRBV5-1
J gene: TRBJ2-7
CDR3 length: 15
clone size: -
D gene: -
CDR3 DNA: TGCGCCAGCAGCCCTCAAAGAGGGGCCTCCTACGAGCAGTACTTC
CDR3 protein: CASSPQRGASYEQYF

V gene: TRBV29-1
J gene: TRBJ2-2
CDR3 length: 19
clone size: -
D gene: -
CDR3 DNA: TGCAGCGTTGAACGGCCGACCCCGTATCTTGGAGCAAACACCGGGGAGCTGTTTTTT
CDR3 protein: CSVERPTPYLGANTGELFF

V gene: TRBV30
J gene: TRBJ1-1
CDR3 length: 11
clone size: many
D gene: -
CDR3 DNA: TGTGCCTGGAGTCCCAGGGCTGAAGCTTTCTTT
CDR3 protein: CAWSPRAEAFF

V gene: TRBV5-1
J gene: TRBJ2-7
CDR3 length: 14
clone size: few
D gene: -
CDR3 DNA: TGCGCCAGCAGCTCCTATATCGGAGCCTACGAGCAGTACTTC
CDR3 protein: CASSSYIGAYEQYF

V gene: TRBV7-2
J gene: TRBJ1-2
CDR3 length: 14
clone size: few
D gene: -
CDR3 DNA: TGTGCCAGCAGCTCCTCGGACAGAAACTATGGCTACACCTTC
CDR3 protein: CASSSSDRNYGYTF

V gene: TRBV12-3/TRBV12-4
J gene: TRBJ2-7
CDR3 length: 15
clone size: many
D gene: -
CDR3 DNA: TGTGCCAGCAGTTTAGGATCGGGAGTGGTTGGGGAGCAGTACTTC
CDR3 protein: CASSLGSGVVGEQYF